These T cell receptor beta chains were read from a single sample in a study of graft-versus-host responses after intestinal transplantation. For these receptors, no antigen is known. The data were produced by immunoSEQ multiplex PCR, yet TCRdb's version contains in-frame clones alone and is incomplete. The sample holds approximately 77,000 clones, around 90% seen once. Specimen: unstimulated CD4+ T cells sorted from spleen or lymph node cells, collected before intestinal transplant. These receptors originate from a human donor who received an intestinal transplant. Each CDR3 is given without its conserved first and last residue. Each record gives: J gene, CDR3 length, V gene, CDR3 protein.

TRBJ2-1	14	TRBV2	ASNYVAGASYNEQF
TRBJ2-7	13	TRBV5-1	ASSLGTGGPPEQY
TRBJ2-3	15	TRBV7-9	ASSPYSAGGEADTQY
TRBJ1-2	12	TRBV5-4	ASTTATGIYGYT
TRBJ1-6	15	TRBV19	ASSIEVRMGAHSPLH
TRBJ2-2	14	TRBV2	ASSGPSGYDTGELF
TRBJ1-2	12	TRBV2	ASSLKGANYGYT
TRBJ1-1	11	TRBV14	ASSLSGGTEAF
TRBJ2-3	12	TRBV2	ASRAGTGGDTQY
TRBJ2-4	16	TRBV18	ASSPDPSRGKAKNIQY
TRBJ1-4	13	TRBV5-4	ASSRRDRPNEKLF
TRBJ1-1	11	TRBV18	ASSPLPGDEAF
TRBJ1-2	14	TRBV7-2	ASSLAPGGSFYGYT
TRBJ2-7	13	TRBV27	ASSFGLAGSYEQY
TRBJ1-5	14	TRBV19	ASSIGGTGLNQPQH
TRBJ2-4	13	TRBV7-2	ASSSKREAKNIQY
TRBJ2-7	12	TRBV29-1	SVRSGTGTYEQY
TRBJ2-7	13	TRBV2	ASSVIGQGTYEQY
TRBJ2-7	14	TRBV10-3	AISESNRGGPGEQY
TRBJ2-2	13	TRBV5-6	ASSRQGADTGELF
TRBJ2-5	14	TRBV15	ATSRLQAGAVETQY
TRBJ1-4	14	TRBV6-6	ASSYGAQGTNEKLF
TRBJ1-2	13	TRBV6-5	ASSYRPTENYGYT
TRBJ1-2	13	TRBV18	ASSPQDSGNYGYT
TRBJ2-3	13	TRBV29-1	SIRGLAGKTDTQY
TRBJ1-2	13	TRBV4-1	ASSPAMDRDYGYT
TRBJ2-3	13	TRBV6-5	ASSRTSGSTDTQY
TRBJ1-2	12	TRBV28	ASSQPGTGYGYT
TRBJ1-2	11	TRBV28	ASSVTGFGGYT
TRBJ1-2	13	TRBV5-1	ASSLEGRGPYGYT
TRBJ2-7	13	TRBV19	ASSVRQGSLKEQY
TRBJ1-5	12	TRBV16	ASTTGQLNQPQH
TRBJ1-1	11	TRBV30	AWSKGGNTEAF
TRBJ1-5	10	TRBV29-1	SVSGSNQPQH
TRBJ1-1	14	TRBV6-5	ASSYSINGRNTEAF
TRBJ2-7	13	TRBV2	ASSEEAGGAYEQY
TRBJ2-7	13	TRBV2	ASSHPGQESYEQY
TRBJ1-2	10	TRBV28	ASSNTGETDT